This T cell receptor beta chain derives from a study of CXCR3-negative and CXCR3-positive naive CD8 T cells. Study findings and constraints: Researchers report that CXCR3-positive naive cells carry more hydrophobic TRB CDR3s than CXCR3-negative naive cells.

Libraries of TRB cDNA were made by 5' RACE and carried UMIs. Reprocessing the 5' RACE reads, TCRdb reports a single entry for every CDR3 protein and omits DNA. The table counts about 6,400 distinct CDR3 sequences; approximately 1.5% lies in the top ten. Judged by frequency, this clonotype is medium-sized. No antigen is known for it. Germline V gene sequence: CDR1 SGDLS, CDR2 YYNGEE. The CDR3 consists of 12 residues. The sample taken for sequencing was naive CXCR3+ CD8+ T cells from blood. Subset here: CD45RO-CCR7+CD27+CD95- naive CD8+ T cells expressing CXCR3 (TNR3+). This chain joins TRBV9 and TRBJ2-1; without DNA, the TCRdb call of TRBD2 cannot be checked. This receptor was identified in a human donor in good health. Some clones in this sample may be carry-over from other donors' samples. The CDR3: CASSPGGHEQFF.